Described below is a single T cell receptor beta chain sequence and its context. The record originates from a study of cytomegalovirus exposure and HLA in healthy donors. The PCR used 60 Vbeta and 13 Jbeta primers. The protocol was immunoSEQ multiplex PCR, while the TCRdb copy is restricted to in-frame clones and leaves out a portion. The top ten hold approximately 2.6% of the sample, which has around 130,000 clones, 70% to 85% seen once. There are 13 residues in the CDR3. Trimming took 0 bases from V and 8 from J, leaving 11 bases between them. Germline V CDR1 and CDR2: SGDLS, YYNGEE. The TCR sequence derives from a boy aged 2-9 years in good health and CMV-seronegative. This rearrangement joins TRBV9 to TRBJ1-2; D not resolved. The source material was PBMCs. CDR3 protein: CASSVVMGYGYTF. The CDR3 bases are TGTGCCAGCAGCGTAGTCATGGGCTACGGCTACACCTTC.